The clone carrying this TCR beta chain came up many times. The antigen remains undetermined. The sample is drawn from a study of T cells after yellow fever vaccination. Germline values: CDR1 LGHDT, CDR2 YNNKEL (reference sequence). V dropped 0 bases and J dropped 4 bases, with 6 bases sitting between them. The CDR3 is made up of 13 amino acids. Study outcomes and limitations: Researchers cautioned that FACS-sorted repertoires could harbor abundant clonotypes contaminating from the bulk population.

MiXCR, applied by TCRdb to the 5' RACE reads, yields one record per CDR3 protein. This table holds 300,000 to 400,000 distinct CDR3 sequences, about 8.3% found once. The chain combines TRBV3-1 with TRBJ1-2; D unclear. This clonotype was sampled from a man aged 18-30 years who received the YFV17D yellow fever vaccine. The source material was PBMCs, sampled around 45 days after the first yellow fever vaccination. The CDR3 here is CASSQEVTYGYTF. DNA for the CDR3: TGTGCCAGCAGCCAAGAGGTAACCTATGGCTACACCTTC.